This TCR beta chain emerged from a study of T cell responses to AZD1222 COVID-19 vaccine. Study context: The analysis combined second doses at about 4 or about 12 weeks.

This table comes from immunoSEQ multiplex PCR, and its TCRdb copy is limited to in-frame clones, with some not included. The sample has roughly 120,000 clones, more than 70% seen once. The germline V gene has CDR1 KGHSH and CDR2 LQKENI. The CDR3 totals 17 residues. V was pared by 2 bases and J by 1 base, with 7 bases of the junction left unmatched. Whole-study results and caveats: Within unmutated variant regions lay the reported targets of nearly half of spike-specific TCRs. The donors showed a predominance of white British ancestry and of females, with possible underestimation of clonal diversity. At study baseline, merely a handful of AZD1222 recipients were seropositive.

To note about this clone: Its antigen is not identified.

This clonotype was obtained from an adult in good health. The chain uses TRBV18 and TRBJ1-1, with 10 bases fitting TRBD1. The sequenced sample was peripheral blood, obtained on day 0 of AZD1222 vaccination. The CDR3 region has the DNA TGTGCCAGCTCACCAATAATAGGACAGGGGGGGAACACTGAAGCTTTCTTT. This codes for CASSPIIGQGGNTEAFF.